The 14 T cell receptor beta chains in this list originate from one sample, sequenced in a study of OX40 agonist ivuxolimab in advanced cancers. Assay used: immunoSEQ multiplex PCR; TCRdb lists only in-frame clones, some missing. The table shows about 48,000 clones, with 80% to 90% occurring only once. The sequencing used CD4+ or CD8+ T cells sorted from blood, collected in a trial of the OX40 agonist ivuxolimab. The receptors here all came from an adult with an advanced solid tumor such as melanoma, head and neck, liver or kidney cancer.

This chain uses TRBV27 with TRBJ2-7; no firm D call. This CDR3 has 13 residues. Trimming pared 3 bases from V and 6 bases from J, leaving 12 bases between. The germline gives CDR1 MNHEY, CDR2 SMNVEV (reference sequence). CDR3 sequence reads: CASSFKVHGEQYF. The CDR3 DNA reads TGTGCCAGCAGTTTTAAGGTTCACGGCGAGCAGTACTTC.

The genes are TRBV18 and TRBJ2-3; 9 bases match TRBD1. The CDR3 runs to 14 residues. J lost 6 bases, V lost 3 bases, and 4 bases had no gene match. Germline V gene data show CDR1 as KGHSH and CDR2 as LQKENI. The CDR3 region is CASSPGTGWDTQYF. CDR3 DNA: TGTGCCAGCTCACCCGGGACAGGGTGGGATACGCAGTATTTT.

The V call is TRBV9, the J call TRBJ2-1, with unresolved D. Germline V gene sequence: CDR1 SGDLS, CDR2 YYNGEE. The CDR3 runs 13 residues. Trimming left V 3 bases short and J 2 bases short, with 6 bases between. CDR3 DNA sequence: TGTGCCAGCAGCGACGAAGCCTACAATGAGCAGTTCTTC. It yields the protein CASSDEAYNEQFF.

The V and J genes are TRBV28 and TRBJ1-2; 7 nucleotides line up with TRBD1. The germline V gene encodes CDR1 MDHEN and CDR2 SYDVKM. The CDR3 extends over 14 amino acids. V lost 6 bases, J lost 2 bases, and 6 bases stayed unmatched. The CDR3 reads CASRLQGWNYGYTF. The CDR3 bases are TGTGCCAGCAGGTTACAGGGGTGGAACTATGGCTACACCTTC.

The V and J genes are TRBV13 and TRBJ2-7; D may be TRBD1 (5 bases). CDR1 and CDR2 (germline): PRHDT, FYEKMQ (reference sequence). This CDR3 comprises 13 residues. Trimming removed 2 bases at V and 0 bases at J, with 5 bases between. For the CDR3, the DNA is TGTGCCAGCAGCTTAAGGGGCTCCTACGAGCAGTACTTC. Amino acids: CASSLRGSYEQYF.

The table lists this clone with a count of one. Within the sample, other DNA sequences also encode this same CDR3. The gene calls are TRBV9 and TRBJ2-1; D is unclear. The CDR3 has 12 amino acids. CDR1 is SGDLS, CDR2 YYNGEE, per germline. The V and J ends lost 2 bases and 4 bases respectively, with 4 bases between them. CDR3 region: CASSVGYNEQFF. The CDR3 coding sequence is TGTGCCAGCAGCGTTGGGTACAATGAGCAGTTCTTC.

The CDR3 DNA reads as TGTGCCAGCAGCGATCCGAAGGCCGGTCTATCCTACGAGCAGTACTTC. This encodes CASSDPKAGLSYEQYF. The chain carries TRBV28 and TRBJ2-7, with D uncertain. Germline CDR1 reads MDHEN; CDR2 reads SYDVKM. Deletions cut 6 bases from V and 1 base from J, with 19 bases between. This CDR3 comprises 16 residues.

In this sample, this clone turned up a few times. One end of the junction fails to match germline, which may point to a read error. The gene calls are TRBV5-6 and TRBJ1-2; D ambiguous. The CDR3 is 13 amino acids. CDR1 and CDR2 from the germline V gene are SGHDT and YYEEEE. The CDR3 spells CASTLPSNYGYTF. For the CDR3, the DNA is TGTGCCAGCACCTTGCCCTCTAACTATGGCTACACCTTC. The whole variable domain, remainder taken from reference TRBV5-6 and TRBJ1-2, is DAGVTQSPTHLIKTRGQQVTLRCSPKSGHDTVSWYQQALGQGPQFIFQYYEEEERQRGNFPDRFSGHQFPNYSSELNVNALLLGDSALYLCASTLPSNYGYTFGSGTRLTVV.

The J gene is TRBJ2-1, the V gene TRBV19; 7 nucleotides agree with TRBD2. The length of the CDR3 is 16 residues. V shed 1 base and J 7 bases; nucleotides not matched to a gene: 10. CDR1 is LNHDA, CDR2 SQIVND, per germline (reference sequence). This CDR3 reads CASSIGGLGALNEQFF. The CDR3 DNA reads TGTGCCAGTAGTATAGGCGGACTAGGGGCCCTAAATGAGCAGTTCTTC.

The J gene is TRBJ1-1, the V gene TRBV7-2; weak D call: TRBD1 (5 bases). The CDR3 covers 14 residues. Trimming pared 5 bases from V and 5 bases from J, leaving 15 bases between. Germline CDR1 reads SGHTA; CDR2 reads FQGNSA. This CDR3 reads CASSPDGGGTEAFF. The CDR3 DNA is TGTGCCAGCAGCCCCGACGGGGGTGGTACTGAAGCTTTCTTT. The full variable domain, its missing parts supplied by reference TRBV7-2 and TRBJ1-1, is GAGVSQSPSNKVTEKGKDVELRCDPISGHTALYWYRQSLGQGLEFLIYFQGNSAPDKSGLPSDRFSAERTGGSVSTLTIQRTQQEDSAVYLCASSPDGGGTEAFFGQGTRLTVV.

The gene calls are TRBV4-3 and TRBJ2-1; a weak D match, TRBD2 (5 bases). Germline V lookup: CDR1 LGHNA, CDR2 YSLEER. The V and J ends lost 0 bases and 0 bases respectively, with 12 bases between them. The CDR3 extends over 17 amino acids. CDR3 in DNA: TGCGCCAGCAGCCAAGAATTACGGGGAAGCTCCTACAATGAGCAGTTCTTC. Translating gives CASSQELRGSSYNEQFF.

A word on this clone: Its ends do not fully match the called genes, so a read error is possible. The chain links TRBV7-7 to TRBJ2-1; TRBD2 matches at 8 bases. Germline V CDR1 and CDR2: SSHAT, FNYEAQ (reference sequence). CDR3 length: 17 amino acids. CDR3 loop: CASSLGLAGDPYNEQFF. CDR3 nucleotide sequence: TGTGCTAGCAGCTTAGGGCTAGCGGGTGATCCCTACAATGAGCAGTTCTTC.

The rearrangement joins TRBV4-1 to TRBJ1-1; no definite D call. The CDR3 length is 14 residues. V lost 1 base and J lost 0, with 6 bases in between. Germline loops: CDR1 MGHRA, CDR2 YSYEKL. CDR3 bases: TGCGCCAGCAGCCAAGGGGCTATGAACACTGAAGCTTTCTTT. This translates into CASSQGAMNTEAFF.

The CDR3 loop is CASSLMGQIYTDTQYF. In DNA form, the CDR3 reads TGTGCCAGCAGCTTGATGGGGCAGATTTACACAGATACGCAGTATTTT. V gene TRBV5-6 combines with J gene TRBJ2-3, with D maybe TRBD1 (5 bases). Germline loops: CDR1 SGHDT, CDR2 YYEEEE. The V end was cut by 1 base, the J end by 2 bases, with 14 bases between. The CDR3 is 16 amino acids.